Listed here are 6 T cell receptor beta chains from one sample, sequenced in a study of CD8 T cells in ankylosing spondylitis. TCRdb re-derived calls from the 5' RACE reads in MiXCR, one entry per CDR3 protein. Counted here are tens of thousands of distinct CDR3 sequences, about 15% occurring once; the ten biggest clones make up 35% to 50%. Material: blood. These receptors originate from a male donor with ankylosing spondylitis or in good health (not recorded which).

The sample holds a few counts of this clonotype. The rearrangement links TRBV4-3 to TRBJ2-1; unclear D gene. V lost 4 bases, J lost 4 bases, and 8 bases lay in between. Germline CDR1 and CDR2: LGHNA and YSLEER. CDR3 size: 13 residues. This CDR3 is CASSRGSYNEQFF. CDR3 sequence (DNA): TGCGCCAGCAGCCGTGGGTCGTACAATGAGCAGTTCTTC.

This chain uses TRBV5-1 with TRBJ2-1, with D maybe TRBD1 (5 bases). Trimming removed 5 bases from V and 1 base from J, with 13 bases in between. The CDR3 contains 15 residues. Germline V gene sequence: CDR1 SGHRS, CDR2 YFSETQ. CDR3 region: CASSLRVGSYNEQFF. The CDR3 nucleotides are TGCGCCAGCAGTCTCAGGGTTGGGTCCTACAATGAGCAGTTCTTC.

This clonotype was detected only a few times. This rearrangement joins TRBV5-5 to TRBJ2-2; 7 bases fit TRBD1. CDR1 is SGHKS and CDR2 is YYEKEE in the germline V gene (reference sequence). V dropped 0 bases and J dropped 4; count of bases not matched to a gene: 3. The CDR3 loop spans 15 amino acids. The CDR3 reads CASSLEGAGTGELFF. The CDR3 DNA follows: TGTGCCAGCAGCTTGGAGGGGGCAGGCACCGGGGAGCTGTTTTTT. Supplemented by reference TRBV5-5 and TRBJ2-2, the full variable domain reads DAGVTQSPTHLIKTRGQQVTLRCSPISGHKSVSWYQQVLGQGPQFIFQYYEKEERGRGNFPDRFSARQFPNYSSELNVNALLLGDSALYLCASSLEGAGTGELFFGEGSRLTVL.

The CDR3 coding sequence is TGTGCCAGCAGCTTAGAAGGGGTGACCACCGGGGAGCTGTTTTTT. Protein: CASSLEGVTTGELFF. The rearrangement uses TRBV7-9 and TRBJ2-2; tentative D call: TRBD1 (5 bases). The CDR3 has 15 amino acids. Germline V gene data show CDR1 as SEHNR and CDR2 as FQNEAQ (reference sequence). V lost 1 base, J lost 4 bases, and 10 bases lay in between.

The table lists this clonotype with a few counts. The CDR3 DNA follows: TGTGCCAGCAGTTTGCCTGTTGGCACAGATACGCAGTATTTT. Protein product: CASSLPVGTDTQYF. The chain couples TRBV28 to TRBJ2-3; D is undetermined. CDR1 is MDHEN, CDR2 SYDVKM, per germline. Trimming pared 3 bases from V and 1 base from J, leaving 8 bases between. The CDR3 loop spans 14 amino acids.

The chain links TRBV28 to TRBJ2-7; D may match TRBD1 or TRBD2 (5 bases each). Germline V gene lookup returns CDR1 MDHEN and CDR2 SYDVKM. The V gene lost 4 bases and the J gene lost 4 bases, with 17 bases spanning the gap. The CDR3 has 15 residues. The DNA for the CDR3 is TGTGCCAGCAGTTACGCCGAGGGACCAAAATACGAGCAGTACTTC. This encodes CASSYAEGPKYEQYF.